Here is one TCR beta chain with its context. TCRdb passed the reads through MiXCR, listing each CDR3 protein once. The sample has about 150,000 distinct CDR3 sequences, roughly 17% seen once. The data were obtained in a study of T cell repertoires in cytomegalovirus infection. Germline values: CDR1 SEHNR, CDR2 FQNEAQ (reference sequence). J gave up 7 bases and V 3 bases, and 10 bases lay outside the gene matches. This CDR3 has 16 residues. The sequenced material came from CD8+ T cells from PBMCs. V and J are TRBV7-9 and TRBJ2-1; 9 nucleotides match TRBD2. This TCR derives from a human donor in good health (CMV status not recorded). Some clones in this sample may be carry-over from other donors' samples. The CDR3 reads CASSFMAGGPSNEQFF. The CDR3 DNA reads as TGTGCCAGCAGCTTTATGGCGGGAGGGCCAAGTAATGAGCAGTTCTTC.